The rows below give T cell receptor beta chains drawn from one sample of a study of early T cells in non-severe SARS-CoV-2 infection. TCRdb re-analysed the 5' RACE reads in MiXCR, keeping a single row per CDR3 protein. Here the sample spans about 64,000 distinct CDR3 sequences, less than 9.5% being singletons. Specimen: whole blood, collected at baseline. The receptors were sampled from an adult who was a healthcare worker with PCR-confirmed SARS-CoV-2 infection or an uninfected control (not recorded which). The CDR3 runs from the conserved cysteine through the conserved F or W. D genes are given only for firm matches. Where a row states a size, it is once, few, many or the class of an expanded clone; other rows omit it.

size | D | J | V | CDR3 | DNA
few | NA | TRBJ2-5 | TRBV7-2 | CASSLGLSGVETQYF | TGTGCCAGCAGCTTAGGTTTGTCAGGGGTCGAGACCCAGTACTTC
many | NA | TRBJ2-1 | TRBV24-1 | CATLGKTGDNEQFF | TGTGCCACCTTGGGGAAGACGGGGGACAATGAGCAGTTCTTC
many | TRBD1 | TRBJ2-1 | TRBV6-2/TRBV6-3 | CASRDRGHEQFF | TGTGCCAGCCGGGACAGGGGGCATGAGCAGTTCTTC
few | TRBD1 | TRBJ2-6 | TRBV5-1 | CASSTIDRDAGANVLTF | TGCGCCAGCAGCACCATAGACAGGGACGCTGGGGCCAACGTCCTGACTTTC
few | TRBD1 | TRBJ1-1 | TRBV5-6 | CASSGDRDRMNTEAFF | TGTGCCAGCAGCGGCGACAGGGATAGAATGAACACTGAAGCTTTCTTT
few | NA | TRBJ1-2 | TRBV20-1 | CSAQAGSNYGYTF | TGCAGTGCCCAGGCGGGATCCAACTATGGCTACACCTTC
NA | TRBD2 | TRBJ2-3 | TRBV27 | CASSLSGLAGGPVTDTQYF | TGTGCCAGCAGTTTATCGGGACTAGCGGGAGGGCCGGTCACAGATACGCAGTATTTT
many | TRBD2 | TRBJ2-1 | TRBV27 | CASSPQYGSGTKQFF | TGTGCCAGCAGTCCCCAGTATGGTAGCGGGACCAAGCAGTTCTTC
NA | NA | TRBJ2-7 | TRBV20-1 | CSARLKHEQYF | TGCAGTGCTAGACTCAAGCACGAGCAGTACTTC
many | NA | TRBJ2-7 | TRBV7-9 | CASSLVTGPSYEQYF | TGTGCCAGCAGCTTAGTTACAGGGCCCTCCTACGAGCAGTACTTC
NA | NA | TRBJ2-5 | TRBV12-3/TRBV12-4 | CASSLQAETQYF | TGTGCCAGCAGTTTACAGGCAGAGACCCAGTACTTC
NA | TRBD2 | TRBJ2-7 | TRBV6-6 | CASSHGLAGVKLSYEQYF | TGTGCCAGCAGTCATGGACTAGCGGGAGTCAAGTTGTCCTACGAGCAGTACTTC
NA | NA | TRBJ2-3 | TRBV7-3 | CASSLNPSDTQYF | TGTGCCAGCAGCTTAAATCCATCAGATACGCAGTATTTT
few | NA | TRBJ2-1 | TRBV7-9 | CASSLMEAGEQFF | TGTGCCAGCAGCTTAATGGAGGCAGGGGAGCAGTTCTTC
NA | TRBD2 | TRBJ2-1 | TRBV6-6 | CASSYGAGGPHEQFF | TGTGCCAGCAGTTACGGGGCGGGAGGGCCCCATGAGCAGTTCTTC
NA | NA | TRBJ2-5 | TRBV7-8 | CASSGETQYF | TGTGCCAGCAGCGGGGAGACCCAGTACTTC
few | NA | TRBJ1-2 | TRBV12-3/TRBV12-4 | CASSRDTLDGYTF | TGTGCCAGCAGTCGGGACACACTCGATGGCTACACCTTC
NA | NA | TRBJ2-1 | TRBV5-1 | CASSRVGGYNEQFF | TGCGCCAGCTCACGGGTCGGGGGCTACAATGAGCAGTTCTTC
few | NA | TRBJ2-3 | TRBV5-1 | CASSFYQQADTQYF | TGCGCCAGCAGCTTCTACCAGCAGGCAGATACGCAGTATTTT
NA | NA | TRBJ1-2 | TRBV2 | CASLRVTNYGYTF | TGTGCCAGCCTCCGGGTTACTAACTATGGCTACACCTTC
NA | NA | TRBJ1-5 | TRBV5-8 | CASSLGPYSNQPQHF | TGTGCCAGCAGCTTGGGGCCTTATAGCAATCAGCCCCAGCATTTT
few | NA | TRBJ1-4 | TRBV6-6 | CASSPQVANEKLFF | TGTGCCAGCAGTCCACAGGTAGCGAATGAAAAACTGTTTTTT
NA | NA | TRBJ2-6 | TRBV5-4 | CASSQGGSGANVLTF | TGTGCCAGCAGCCAGGGGGGATCTGGGGCCAACGTCCTGACTTTC
NA | TRBD1 | TRBJ1-1 | TRBV7-8 | CASRYITGGGDTEAFF | TGTGCCAGCAGATACATAACAGGGGGCGGGGACACTGAAGCTTTCTTT
many | NA | TRBJ2-2 | TRBV30 | CAWRIGLNTGELFF | TGTGCCTGGAGGATCGGGCTGAACACCGGGGAGCTGTTTTTT
NA | TRBD2 | TRBJ2-1 | TRBV6-5 | CASSYPTSGDEQFF | TGTGCCAGCAGTTACCCAACTAGCGGAGATGAGCAGTTCTTC
many | NA | TRBJ2-1 | TRBV14 | CASSQEEWNREVNEQFF | TGTGCCAGCAGCCAAGAGGAGTGGAACAGGGAGGTGAATGAGCAGTTCTTC
NA | NA | TRBJ2-3 | TRBV7-3 | CASSFGGDTDTQYF | TGTGCCAGCAGCTTCGGTGGGGACACAGATACGCAGTATTTT
many | NA | TRBJ2-3 | TRBV7-6 | CASSSSSDTQYF | TGTGCCAGCAGCTCTTCTTCAGATACGCAGTATTTT
NA | TRBD2 | TRBJ2-1 | TRBV11-2 | CASSLTSSGEQFF | TGTGCCAGCAGCCTGACTAGCTCCGGTGAGCAGTTCTTC
NA | TRBD2 | TRBJ2-4 | TRBV7-2 | CANNWGGRDKNIQYF | TGTGCCAACAATTGGGGCGGGAGGGACAAAAACATTCAGTACTTC
few | TRBD1 | TRBJ1-6 | TRBV7-9 | CASSETRTGGNSPLHF | TGTGCCAGCAGCGAAACTCGGACAGGGGGAAATTCACCCCTCCACTTT
NA | NA | TRBJ2-3 | TRBV24-1 | CATSDNKRGTDTQYF | TGTGCCACCAGTGACAATAAGCGGGGCACAGATACGCAGTATTTT
few | NA | TRBJ2-5 | TRBV7-6 | CASSSRAGLETQYF | TGTGCCAGCAGCTCTAGGGCAGGGTTGGAGACCCAGTACTTC
many | TRBD1 | TRBJ1-4 | TRBV4-2 | CASSQTRQGPNEKLFF | TGTGCCAGCAGCCAAACTCGACAGGGCCCTAATGAAAAACTGTTTTTT
many | NA | TRBJ2-1 | TRBV24-1 | CATSDPRGPYNEQFF | TGTGCCACCAGTGACCCCAGGGGACCCTACAATGAGCAGTTCTTC
many | TRBD1 | TRBJ1-1 | TRBV7-9 | CASSQPGGTEAFF | TGTGCCAGCAGCCAACCAGGGGGCACTGAAGCTTTCTTT
few | TRBD1 | TRBJ1-4 | TRBV29-1 | CSARTGDEKLFF | TGCAGCGCTAGGACAGGGGATGAAAAACTGTTTTTT
few | NA | TRBJ2-3 | TRBV13 | CASSLIPGADTQYF | TGTGCCAGCAGCTTGATCCCAGGGGCAGATACGCAGTATTTT
NA | NA | TRBJ2-2 | TRBV12-3/TRBV12-4 | CASTLGWNTGELFF | TGTGCCAGCACTCTCGGATGGAACACCGGGGAGCTGTTTTTT
many | NA | TRBJ2-2 | TRBV4-3 | CASSQEQIRTLNTGELFF | TGCGCCAGCAGCCAAGAGCAGATACGGACTCTGAACACCGGGGAGCTGTTTTTT
NA | NA | TRBJ1-1 | TRBV5-1 | CASSLIPVDTEAFF | TGCGCCAGCAGCTTGATTCCCGTCGACACTGAAGCTTTCTTT
few | TRBD2 | TRBJ2-1 | TRBV3-1 | CASSQDVASGRWINEQFF | TGTGCCAGCAGCCAAGATGTGGCTAGCGGGAGGTGGATCAATGAGCAGTTCTTC